This T cell receptor beta chain was recovered during a study of cytotoxic CD8 clonotypes in ibrutinib-treated CLL. Study-wide background: Response samples were taken after a median about twelve months of treatment, range 6 to 36.

J gave up 4 bases and V 5 bases, and 8 bases lay outside the gene matches. The germline V gene encodes CDR1 MNHEY and CDR2 SMNVEV (reference sequence). The CDR3 sequence is 15 residues long. This table comes from immunoSEQ multiplex PCR, and its TCRdb copy is limited to in-frame clones, with some not included. Among tens of thousands of clones listed, roughly 69% were seen once. The source is a human donor with chronic lymphocytic leukemia. The chain joins TRBV27 to TRBJ2-7; TRBD1 matches at 10 bases. The source was PBMCs, collected at disease progression, from a patient treated with ibrutinib. This CDR3 reads CASSLSGTGDYEQYF. CDR3 bases: TGTGCCAGCAGTCTTTCCGGGACAGGGGATTACGAGCAGTACTTC.